This TCR beta chain appears in the sequencing data of a study of T cell responses to AZD1222 COVID-19 vaccine. General study findings and limits: Donors were chiefly white British, with a greater number of females, and clonal diversity was perhaps underestimated.

This clone has just a few counts. Its target is unknown. CDR1 is SGHRS and CDR2 is YFSETQ in the germline V gene. The CDR3 spans 12 residues. Trimming removed 6 bases at V and 9 bases at J, with 12 bases between. Only in-frame clones appear in the TCRdb table, and some are missing; sequencing was by immunoSEQ multiplex PCR. The sample holds 120,000 or so clones, 75% to 90% seen once. This receptor was taken from an adult in good health. The sample was peripheral blood, taken on day 0 of AZD1222 vaccination. V and J are TRBV5-1 and TRBJ2-2, with a weak D call TRBD2 (6 bases). The CDR3 is CASTPEGRELFF. The CDR3 bases are TGCGCCAGCACCCCGGAGGGGAGGGAGCTGTTTTTT.